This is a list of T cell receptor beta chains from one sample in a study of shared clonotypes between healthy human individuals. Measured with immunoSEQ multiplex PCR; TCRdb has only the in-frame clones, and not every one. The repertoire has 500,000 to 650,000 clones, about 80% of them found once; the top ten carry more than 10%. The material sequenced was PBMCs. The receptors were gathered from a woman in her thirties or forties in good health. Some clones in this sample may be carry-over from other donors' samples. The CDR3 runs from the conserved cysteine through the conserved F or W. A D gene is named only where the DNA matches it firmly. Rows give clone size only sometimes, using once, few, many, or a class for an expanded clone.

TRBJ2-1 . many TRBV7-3 TGTGCCAGCAGCCTATTTCACATAAATCTTTACAATGAGCAGTTCTTC CASSLFHINLYNEQFF
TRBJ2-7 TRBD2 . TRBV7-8 TGTGCCAGCAGCAAAACCAGACTAGCGGACTACGAGCAGTACTTC CASSKTRLADYEQYF
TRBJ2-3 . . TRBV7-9 TGTGCCAGCGGTGGGAGTGGGGATACGCAGTATTTT CASGGSGDTQYF
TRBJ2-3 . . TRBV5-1 TGCGCCAGCAGCTTGGTGGGAGAAGCAGATACGCAGTATTTT CASSLVGEADTQYF
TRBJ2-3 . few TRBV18 TGTGCCAGCTCACCACTAGCGACTAGCACAGATACGCAGTATTTT CASSPLATSTDTQYF
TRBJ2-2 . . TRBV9 TGTGCCAGCAGGACAAGTAACACCGGGGAGCTGTTTTTT CASRTSNTGELFF
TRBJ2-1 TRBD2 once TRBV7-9 TGTGCCAGCAGCCCTAGACTAGCGCAGGGCTATGAGCAGTTCTTC CASSPRLAQGYEQFF
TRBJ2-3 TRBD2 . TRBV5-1 TGCGCCAGCAGCTGGACTAGCGGGAGGGGCACAGATACGCAGTATTTT CASSWTSGRGTDTQYF
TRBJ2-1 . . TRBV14 TGTGCCAGCAGCCAAGATCGCTACTTCCGTAACTGGGTCTTC CASSQDRYFRNWVF
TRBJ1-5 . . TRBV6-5 TGTGCCAGCAGTTACTCGGGGGAGGGTTGGCAGCCCCAGCATTTT CASSYSGEGWQPQHF
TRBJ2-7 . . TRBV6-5 TGTGCCAGCAGTTCGCGACCTATCTCCGAGCAGTACTTC CASSSRPISEQYF
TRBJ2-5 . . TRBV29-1 TGCAGCGCCTTGGAGAACTCCCAGTACTTC CSALENSQYF
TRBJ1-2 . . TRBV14 TGTGCCAGCAGCCCAGGGGTTAGCTATGGCTACACCTTC CASSPGVSYGYTF
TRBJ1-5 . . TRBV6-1 TGTGCCAGCAGTGGATGGGTAACAGAGAGCAATCAGCCCCAGCATTTT CASSGWVTESNQPQHF
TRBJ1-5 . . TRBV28 TGTGCCAGCAGTTTTGGCAGCAATCAGCCCCAGCATTTT CASSFGSNQPQHF
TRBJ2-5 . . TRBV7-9 TGTGCCAGCAGCTTTTGGGGGGAGGAGACCCAGTACTTC CASSFWGEETQYF
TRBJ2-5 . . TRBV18 TGTGCCAGCTCACCACCTGGTGAGCGGGAGACCCAGTACTTC CASSPPGERETQYF
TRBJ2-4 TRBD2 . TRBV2 TGTGCCGGTTCTCCGGGACTAGCCAACATTCAGTACTTC CAGSPGLANIQYF
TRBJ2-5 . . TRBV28 TGTGCCAGCAGTGGACATGGGGGGACAGCTCAAGAGACCCAGTACTTC CASSGHGGTAQETQYF
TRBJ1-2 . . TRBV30 TGTGCGTGGGGCCTGGGGGCCAAAAGGGAAGGCTACACCTTC CAWGLGAKREGYTF
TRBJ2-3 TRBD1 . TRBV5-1 TGCGCCAGCAGCTTGGCCGACAGGGCGACAGATACGCAGTATTTT CASSLADRATDTQYF
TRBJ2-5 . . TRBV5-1 TGCGCCAGCAGCTCGGCGGGGAGTCAAGAGACCCAGTACTTC CASSSAGSQETQYF
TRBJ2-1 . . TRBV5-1 TGCGCCAGCAGCTTGGTGGGCGCAGGGTTAGATGAGCAGTTCTTC CASSLVGAGLDEQFF
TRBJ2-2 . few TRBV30 TGTGCCTGGAGAGTTCAGATGGCCGGGGAGCTGTTTTTT CAWRVQMAGELFF
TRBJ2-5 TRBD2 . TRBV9 TGTGCCAGCAGCGTAGGTCTAGCGGCTCAAGAGACCCAGTACTTC CASSVGLAAQETQYF
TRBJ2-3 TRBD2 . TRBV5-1 TGCGCCAGCAGCTTGGCTGCGGGAGGTGATACGCAGTATTTT CASSLAAGGDTQYF
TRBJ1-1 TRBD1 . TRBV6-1 TGTGCCAGCAGTCCACAAGGGACAGGGGGCACTGAAGCTTTCTTT CASSPQGTGGTEAFF
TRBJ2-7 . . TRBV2 TGTGCCAGCCAGGAGCTCTCCTACGAGCAGTACTTC CASQELSYEQYF
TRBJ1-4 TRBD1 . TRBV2 TGTGCCAGCGGGGACAGGGGTTTTTCCGAAAAACTGTTTTTT CASGDRGFSEKLFF
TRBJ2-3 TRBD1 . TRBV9 TGTGCCAGCAGCCCTCGCGGGACAGGGATGATAGATACGCAGTATTTT CASSPRGTGMIDTQYF
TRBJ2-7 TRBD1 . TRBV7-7 TGTGCCAGCAGCGTGGACAGGAACTCCTACGAGCAGTACTTC CASSVDRNSYEQYF
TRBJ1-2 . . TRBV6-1 TGTGCCAGCAGTGAAGCTGGACGGAGCTATGGCTACACCTTC CASSEAGRSYGYTF